The T cell receptor beta chain under discussion was sequenced for a study of blood T cell repertoires in COVID-19. With 11 bases clipped from V and 5 bases from J, the junction kept 7 bases outside the gene matches. From germline, CDR1 is SNHLY and CDR2 FYNNEI. The CDR3 loop spans 14 amino acids. TCRdb's copy holds only in-frame clones and misses some; the assay was immunoSEQ multiplex PCR. The sample lists over 15,000 clones, 82% occurring once. The sequenced sample was peripheral blood. The TCR was taken from a human donor in a cohort sampled during active COVID-19. This chain joins TRBV2 and TRBJ1-6, with 9 nucleotides matching TRBD1. The CDR3 DNA follows: TGTGCCGGAGGACAGGGGTCGGATAATTCACCCCTCCACTTT. Translating gives CAGGQGSDNSPLHF. Looking up the rest from reference TRBV2 and TRBJ1-6 gives the full variable domain: EPEVTQTPSHQVTQMGQEVILRCVPISNHLYFYWYRQILGQKVEFLVSFYNNEISEKSEIFDDQFSVERPDGSNFTLKIRSTKLEDSAMYFCAGGQGSDNSPLHFGNGTRLTVT.